Sequencing of this T cell receptor beta chain was carried out in a study of CD8+CD57+ T cells in acquired aplastic anemia. Background on the study: The DNA of sorted CD4+ and CD8+ cells averaged roughly 3 ug.

On this clonotype itself: The antigen is undetermined. With a much larger clone just one base away, this may be a read error.

Study-wide results and caveats: A significant difference in CD8+ Simpson's diversity between patients and controls was not found.

For CDR3 and TCR beta VDJ profiling, genomic DNA was the template used. TCRdb reprocessed the reads via MiXCR and lists one record per CDR3 protein. The data show approximately 200,000 distinct CDR3 sequences, over 40% seen once. Previously, flow cytometry had revealed CD8+CD57+ cell expansion in the patients chosen for sequencing. V shed 2 bases and J 10 bases; nucleotides not matched to a gene: 15. Germline V gives CDR1 SGHTA, CDR2 FQGNSA. The CDR3 has 16 residues. The rearrangement joins TRBV7-2 to TRBJ2-3; 7 bases fit TRBD2. The sequence was obtained from a human donor with aplastic anemia. The material sequenced was sorted CD4+, CD8+, or CD8+CD57+ T cells (not recorded which) from PBMCs. The CDR3 coding sequence is TGTGCCAGCAGCTTACAGAGCGGGGCGCTGGGGGATGCGCAGTATTTT. This gives the protein CASSLQSGALGDAQYF.